Reported below is one T cell receptor beta chain. Antigen: not known. The data derive from a study of T-cell memory formation after mild COVID-19. Whole-study findings and limits: Day 37-peaking second-wave clones had unconfirmed SARS-CoV-2 specificity. Contracting CD8+ clones were enriched in EMRA, CD4+ mainly in CM and EM. Among clones contracting day 15 to 85, CD4/CD8 was balanced, whereas later expanders leaned CD4+.

Constant-segment primers served in 5'RACE that generated TCR alpha and TCR beta cDNA libraries bearing sample barcodes and UMIs. Each CDR3 protein gets one entry after TCRdb re-called the 5' RACE reads with MiXCR. The sample holds under 450,000 distinct CDR3 sequences, more than 20% seen once. Germline V gene sequence: CDR1 SGHTA, CDR2 FQGNSA. CDR3 length: 15 residues. J lost 7 bases, V lost 3 bases, and 10 bases had no gene match. The sequenced sample consisted of PBMCs or a T cell subset sorted from them (not recorded which). This rearrangement joins TRBV7-2 to TRBJ1-2; TRBD1 aligns across 8 bases. This receptor was taken from a man aged 18 to 29 who had mild COVID-19 (a few samples of this study predate the infection). Cell type and time point are not known. The CDR3 sequence is CASSLDRAGGFGYTF. The CDR3 region has the DNA TGTGCCAGCAGCTTGGACAGGGCAGGGGGATTTGGCTACACCTTC.